What follows are 10 T cell receptor beta chains derived from one specimen sequenced in a study of blood T cells in healthy people across ages (dated by TCRdb to about 2015). Library preparation employed 5' RACE. TCRdb names Illumina HiSeq 2500 as the instrument used. A second PCR of about 7 to 12 cycles was run with a J-beta primer mix and a sample-barcoded 5' primer. TCRdb took the public reads, trimmed them with fastp at Q25, ran MiXCR for clone calling and kept in-frame beta chains. Rows are unified per CDR3 protein, each entry keeping the most common DNA and genes. Recorded for this sample are about 1.8 million distinct CDR3 sequences; approximately 50% of them occurred a single time. 2.1% of the sample is taken by the ten largest. The sequencing input was blood. The receptors originated from a woman aged 40 to 50 in good health.

The chain joins TRBV11-2 to TRBJ1-2, with 8 nucleotides matching TRBD1. The CDR3 runs 15 residues. V lost 6 bases, J lost 9 bases, and 15 bases stayed unmatched. Germline CDR1 SGHAT, CDR2 FQNNGV. CDR3 residues: CASSFSGQGQARYTF. The CDR3 nucleotides read TGTGCCAGCAGTTTCTCAGGACAGGGCCAAGCCCGCTACACCTTC.

V gene TRBV28 combines with J gene TRBJ1-4; the D is unclear. CDR3 length: 14 residues. CDR1 is MDHEN, CDR2 SYDVKM, per germline. The V end was cut by 3 bases, the J end by 8 bases, with 13 bases between. This CDR3 reads CASSLVGFVEKLFF. In nucleotides, the CDR3 is TGTGCCAGCAGTTTGGTAGGGTTCGTGGAAAAACTGTTTTTT. Complete variable domain (other parts from reference TRBV28 and TRBJ1-4): DVKVTQSSRYLVKRTGEKVFLECVQDMDHENMFWYRQDPGLGLRLIYFSYDVKMKEKGDIPEGYSVSREKKERFSLILESASTNQTSMYLCASSLVGFVEKLFFGSGTQLSVL.

In this sample, this clonotype turned up a few times. The gene calls are TRBV6-5 and TRBJ2-1, with D hard to call. Germline V CDR1 and CDR2: MNHEY, SVGAGI. The CDR3 sequence is 16 residues long. Trimming shortened V by 2 bases and J by 0 bases, and 11 bases separated the two germline ends. Here the CDR3 DNA reads TGTGCCAGCAGTTACCGATCCCGTGGCTCCTACAATGAGCAGTTCTTC. Translated, it gives CASSYRSRGSYNEQFF.

This clonotype was counted between two and nine times. This chain connects TRBV6-6 to TRBJ1-6; no reliable D call. The germline V gene encodes CDR1 MNHNY and CDR2 SVGAGI (reference sequence). The CDR3 covers 13 residues. CDR3 DNA sequence: TGTGTCATAGGGCAGACCGATGGGTCACCCCTCCACTTT. Its translation: CVIGQTDGSPLHF.

The chain joins TRBV7-2 to TRBJ2-3, with D uncertain. Between the trimmed V and J ends, which lost 5 bases and 3 bases, there was a span of 12 bases. Germline V gene sequence: CDR1 SGHTA, CDR2 FQGNSA. This CDR3 contains 14 residues. The CDR3 DNA is TGTGCCAGCAGCCCCCCGATCCCGACAGATACGCAGTATTTT. This sequence encodes CASSPPIPTDTQYF.

This clonotype was seen only a few times. This chain uses TRBV7-9 with TRBJ2-5, with 7 nucleotides matching TRBD1. This CDR3 has 13 amino acids. After removal of 8 bases from V and 4 bases from J, the junction contained 7 bases not matched to a gene. The V gene's germline CDR1 is SEHNR and CDR2 FQNEAQ (reference sequence). The CDR3: CASAKGAGETQYF. CDR3 DNA: TGTGCCAGCGCTAAGGGGGCGGGAGAGACCCAGTACTTC.

This clonotype was detected once. The chain is built from TRBV6-5 and TRBJ1-5; 7 bases match TRBD1. Unmatched junction bases numbered 6, after V lost 2 bases and J lost 5 bases. This CDR3 has 15 amino acids. The germline V gene encodes CDR1 MNHEY and CDR2 SVGAGI. CDR3 bases: TGTGCCAGCAGTTACACACAGGGGTCCGATCAGCCCCAGCATTTT. This sequence encodes CASSYTQGSDQPQHF.

J is TRBJ2-5 and V is TRBV20-1; 7 bases are a match to TRBD1. V shed 6 bases, J shed 10 bases, and the junction held 26 bases outside the gene matches. The CDR3 contains 17 residues. Per the germline V gene, CDR1 is DFQATT and CDR2 is SNEGSKA (reference sequence). CDR3 loop: CSAFRQGGLLGPRDQYF. The CDR3 region has the DNA TGCAGTGCCTTTCGACAGGGTGGACTTCTGGGGCCAAGGGACCAGTACTTC.

The chain joins TRBV6-5 to TRBJ2-7, with 7 bases that match TRBD2. The V gene's germline CDR1 is MNHEY and CDR2 SVGAGI. Germline trimming cut 5 bases from V and 5 bases from J; bases unmatched to any gene: 15. CDR3 length: 16 residues. CDR3 sequence reads: CASSQNSRGRGNEQYF. The CDR3 nucleotides read TGTGCCAGCAGTCAGAACTCGCGGGGGAGAGGGAACGAGCAGTACTTC.

The chain joins TRBV12-3 or TRBV12-4 to TRBJ1-5; unclear D gene. V lost 3 bases and J 4 bases, leaving 7 bases between the germline ends. This CDR3 is 13 amino acids long. The CDR3 DNA sequence: TGTGCCAGCAGTTTTGGGATGAATCAGCCCCAGCATTTT. It codes for CASSFGMNQPQHF.